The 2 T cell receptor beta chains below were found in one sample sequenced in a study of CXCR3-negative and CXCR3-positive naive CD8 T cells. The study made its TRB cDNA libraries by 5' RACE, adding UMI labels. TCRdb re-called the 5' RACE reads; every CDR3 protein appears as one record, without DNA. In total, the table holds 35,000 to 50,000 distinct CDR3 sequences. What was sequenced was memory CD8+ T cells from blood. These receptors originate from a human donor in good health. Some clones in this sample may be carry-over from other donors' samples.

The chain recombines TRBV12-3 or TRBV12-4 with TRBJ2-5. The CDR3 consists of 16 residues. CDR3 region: CASSTRTARDQETQYF.

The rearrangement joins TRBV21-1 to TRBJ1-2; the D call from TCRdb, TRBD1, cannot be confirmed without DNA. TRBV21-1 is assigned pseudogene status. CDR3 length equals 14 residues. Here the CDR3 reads CASSKFPGSYGYTF.